Following are 5 T cell receptor beta chains from one sample sequenced in a study of identical twins. In TCRdb, the 5' RACE reads were re-called with MiXCR into one record per CDR3 protein. The table includes roughly 500,000 distinct CDR3 sequences, roughly a fifth detected once. These data were also filed under a second study, of T cells expressing NK-cell markers.

The sequenced sample consisted of CD4+ T cells sorted from blood. Receptors were obtained from a woman in her late teens or twenties in good health.

The chain uses TRBV5-1 and TRBJ2-3, with D possibly being TRBD1 (6 bases). V was cut by 0 bases and J by 2 bases, with 10 bases left in between. In germline, CDR1 is SGHRS, CDR2 YFSETQ. The CDR3 spans 15 residues. CDR3 nucleotide sequence: TGCGCCAGCAGCTTGGCTTGGGGGCTCACAGATACGCAGTATTTT. It translates to CASSLAWGLTDTQYF.

The chain is built from TRBV11-2 and TRBJ1-2; TRBD1 is a possible D gene (5 bases). Between the trimmed V and J ends, which lost 2 bases and 6 bases, there was a span of 10 bases. CDR3 length equals 13 residues. Germline V gene lookup returns CDR1 SGHAT and CDR2 FQNNGV. The CDR3 here is CASSLQGLDGYTF. The DNA of the CDR3 is TGTGCCAGCAGCTTACAGGGATTGGATGGCTACACCTTC.

This clonotype was detected a few times. This sequence joins TRBV5-1 and TRBJ2-7; possibly TRBD2 for D (5 bases). CDR1 SGHRS and CDR2 YFSETQ come from the germline V gene. The CDR3 has 12 amino acids. The V end lost 4 bases, the J end lost 6 bases, and 11 bases lay between the germline ends. DNA for the CDR3: TGCGCCAGCAGCGGAGGAATGGGCGAGCAGTACTTC. Residues: CASSGGMGEQYF.

This clonotype has only a few counts. V gene TRBV18 combines with J gene TRBJ2-1, with D tentatively TRBD1 (5 bases). CDR1 KGHSH and CDR2 LQKENI come from the germline V gene. Trimming removed 3 bases from V and 10 bases from J, with 13 bases in between. The CDR3 runs 13 residues. DNA for the CDR3: TGTGCCAGCTCACCCATAGGGGTGGGGGAGCAGTTCTTC. It codes for CASSPIGVGEQFF.

The genes are TRBV7-2 and TRBJ1-1; TRBD1 aligns across 8 bases. This CDR3 comprises 16 residues. V lost 2 bases to trimming and J lost 0 bases; unmatched junction nucleotides: 5. From germline, CDR1 is SGHTA and CDR2 FQGNSA. Here the CDR3 DNA reads TGTGCCAGCAGCTTACCCGGGACAGGAATGAACACTGAAGCTTTCTTT. This encodes CASSLPGTGMNTEAFF.